These 18 T cell receptor beta chains originate from one sample sequenced in a study of OX40 agonist ivuxolimab in advanced cancers. TCRdb keeps only in-frame clones here, not all; method: immunoSEQ multiplex PCR. The repertoire holds fewer than 85,000 clones, with around 90% as singletons. This material consisted of CD4+ or CD8+ T cells sorted from blood, taken in a trial of the OX40 agonist ivuxolimab. These receptors all stem from an adult with an advanced solid tumor such as melanoma, head and neck, liver or kidney cancer.

This clone was found a few times. V gene TRBV11-3 combines with J gene TRBJ2-1, with TRBD2 identical over 8 bases. The CDR3 has 15 amino acids. CDR1 is SGHNT, CDR2 YENEEA, per germline. V lost 2 bases to trimming and J lost 7 bases; unmatched junction nucleotides: 7. CDR3 amino acids: CASSLFGGAGNEQFF. CDR3 nucleotide sequence: TGTGCCAGCAGCTTATTCGGGGGGGCCGGGAATGAGCAGTTCTTC.

The J gene is TRBJ1-3, the V gene TRBV30; D is possibly TRBD1 (5 bases). CDR1 GTSNPN and CDR2 SVGIG come from the germline V gene (reference sequence). V lost 3 bases and J 0 bases, leaving 6 bases between the germline ends. The CDR3 runs to 13 residues. The DNA for the CDR3 is TGTGCCTGGAGCAGGGTCTCTGGAAACACCATATATTTT. Encoded protein: CAWSRVSGNTIYF.

This CDR3 is CASSLVGGPYGYTF. The CDR3, as DNA: TGTGCCAGCAGCTTAGTGGGAGGGCCCTATGGCTACACCTTC. The chain combines TRBV7-2 with TRBJ1-2; no reliable D call. This CDR3 is 14 amino acids long. Germline CDR1 reads SGHTA; CDR2 reads FQGNSA. Trimming removed 1 base from V and 4 bases from J, with 10 bases in between.

The chain carries TRBV28 and TRBJ1-2, with D possibly matching TRBD1 (5 bases). Trimming pared 6 bases from V and 3 bases from J, leaving 11 bases between. Germline CDR1 and CDR2: MDHEN and SYDVKM. The CDR3 is made up of 13 amino acids. CDR3 protein: CASRSGTDYGYTF. CDR3 nucleotide sequence: TGTGCCAGCAGGTCCGGGACGGACTATGGCTACACCTTC.

The chain uses TRBV18 and TRBJ2-3, with TRBD2 matching 10 bases. Germline CDR1 is KGHSH and CDR2 is LQKENI. The CDR3 length is 18 residues. The junction had 10 bases not matched to a gene; V was cut back by 1 base and J by 3 bases. The CDR3 region is CASSPQTASGRLTDTQYF. In DNA form, the CDR3 reads TGTGCCAGCTCACCACAGACCGCTAGCGGGAGATTGACAGATACGCAGTATTTT.

CDR3: CASGLPSGRGIHGYTF. The CDR3, as DNA: TGTGCCAGCGGGCTCCCCAGCGGGAGGGGCATCCATGGCTACACCTTC. The chain links TRBV2 to TRBJ1-2; D perhaps matches TRBD1 (5 bases). The germline V gene has CDR1 SNHLY and CDR2 FYNNEI. The CDR3 has 16 amino acids. Trimming took off 8 bases at V and 6 bases at J, with 25 bases between the two ends.

The chain combines TRBV27 with TRBJ2-1, with 11 bases identical to TRBD2. CDR1 MNHEY and CDR2 SMNVEV come from the germline V gene (reference sequence). The trim removed 6 bases at V and 7 bases at J, leaving 8 bases unmatched. CDR3 length: 15 residues. This CDR3 reads CASRLAGAQRNEQFF. The CDR3 bases are TGTGCCAGCAGACTAGCGGGAGCCCAACGGAATGAGCAGTTCTTC.

The sample holds a few counts of this clone. V is TRBV4-1 and J is TRBJ2-5; 8 positions match TRBD1. The V and J ends lost 6 bases and 7 bases, in that order; junction bases with no gene match: 13. The CDR3 extends over 15 amino acids. Germline-derived CDR1 and CDR2 are MGHRA and YSYEKL. DNA of the CDR3: TGCGCCAGCAGAGGGGGGACAGGTACTAGGGGGACCCAGTACTTC. This translates into CASRGGTGTRGTQYF.

V gene TRBV7-9 combines with J gene TRBJ1-1, with D possibly matching TRBD1 (5 bases). Trimming removed 10 bases at V and 7 bases at J, with 19 bases between. The CDR3 contains 13 residues. The germline V gene has CDR1 SEHNR and CDR2 FQNEAQ (reference sequence). The CDR3 DNA sequence: TGTGCCACACGCAGACAGCCTATGTTTGAAGCTTTCTTT. Translated, it gives CATRRQPMFEAFF.

This chain links TRBV5-4 with TRBJ1-2; D ambiguous. The germline gives CDR1 SGHNT, CDR2 YYREEE (reference sequence). Trimming took off 4 bases at V and 4 bases at J, with 8 bases between the two ends. The CDR3 covers 12 residues. In nucleotides, the CDR3 is TGTGCCAGCAGCCCTAACAGCTATGGCTACACCTTC. This translates into CASSPNSYGYTF. Together with reference TRBV5-4 and TRBJ1-2, the CDR3 gives the full variable domain: ETGVTQSPTHLIKTRGQQVTLRCSSQSGHNTVSWYQQALGQGPQFIFQYYREEENGRGNFPPRFSGLQFPNYSSELNVNALELDDSALYLCASSPNSYGYTFGSGTRLTVV.

This clone showed up just once. V is TRBV19 and J is TRBJ2-7, with TRBD2 identical over 14 bases. The junction had 7 bases not matched to a gene; V was cut back by 4 bases and J by 5 bases. CDR1 is LNHDA and CDR2 is SQIVND in the germline V gene (reference sequence). The CDR3 sequence is 16 residues long. This chain's CDR3 is CASSTGTSGSSDEQYF. DNA for the CDR3: TGTGCCAGTAGTACCGGGACTAGCGGGAGCAGCGACGAGCAGTACTTC.

The CDR3 region has the DNA TGTGCCAGCACGACCGGGACCTCCAATCAGCCCCAGCATTTT. Encoded protein: CASTTGTSNQPQHF. This chain links TRBV28 with TRBJ1-5; D may be TRBD1 (5 bases). The CDR3 spans 14 residues. V was cut by 7 bases and J by 3 bases, with 13 bases left in between. Germline CDR1 reads MDHEN; CDR2 reads SYDVKM.

The CDR3 DNA follows: TGTGCCAGTAGTGCGACAGGGGGTAAGCAGTACTTC. Its protein is CASSATGGKQYF. This rearrangement joins TRBV19 to TRBJ2-7; 9 bases map to TRBD1. Losses at the gene ends were 5 bases for V and 8 bases for J; bases not matched to a gene: 4. The CDR3 is 12 residues long. Germline CDR1 reads LNHDA; CDR2 reads SQIVND (reference sequence).

This clone appeared once. CDR3 sequence (DNA): TGTGCCAGCTCACCCGGCGTACAGGGGGCGACCACCGGGGAGCTGTTTTTT. As protein: CASSPGVQGATTGELFF. This chain joins TRBV18 and TRBJ2-2; TRBD1 matches 9 bases. CDR1 is KGHSH and CDR2 is LQKENI in the germline V gene. This CDR3 region has 17 residues. After removal of 3 bases from V and 4 bases from J, the junction contained 9 bases not matched to a gene.

The rearrangement uses TRBV29-1 and TRBJ1-3, with no clear D. This CDR3 comprises 14 residues. Trimming took off 4 bases at V and 0 bases at J, with 10 bases between the two ends. Germline-derived CDR1 and CDR2 are SQVTM and ANQGSEA. The CDR3 here is CSVVAGSSGNTIYF. The CDR3 DNA reads as TGCAGCGTTGTCGCGGGGAGCTCTGGAAACACCATATATTTT.

On this clone itself: Other DNA sequences in the sample encode the same CDR3. The rearrangement uses TRBV30 and TRBJ2-7; the D gene is possibly TRBD2 (5 bases). V was clipped by 3 bases and J by 3 bases, with 9 bases between them. The CDR3 has 12 amino acids. Germline values: CDR1 GTSNPN, CDR2 SVGIG (reference sequence). CDR3 amino acids: CAWSRGSYEQYF. CDR3 nucleotides: TGTGCCTGGAGCCGAGGGAGCTACGAGCAGTACTTC.

The chain couples TRBV5-6 to TRBJ2-5; no clear D gene. The CDR3 length is 13 residues. Trimming took 0 bases from V and 5 from J, leaving 8 bases between them. Looked up from germline, CDR1 is SGHDT and CDR2 is YYEEEE. Here the CDR3 DNA reads TGTGCCAGCAGCTTGGGACACACGGAGACCCAGTACTTC. Translating gives CASSLGHTETQYF.

This clone came up once. CDR3 region: CASSLASGSYEQYF. The CDR3 DNA is TGTGCCAGCAGTTTGGCTAGCGGGAGCTACGAGCAGTACTTC. This chain links TRBV27 with TRBJ2-7; 10 nucleotides match TRBD2. Germline CDR1 is MNHEY and CDR2 is SMNVEV (reference sequence). V lost 3 bases, J lost 3 bases, and 2 bases stayed unmatched. This CDR3 comprises 14 residues.